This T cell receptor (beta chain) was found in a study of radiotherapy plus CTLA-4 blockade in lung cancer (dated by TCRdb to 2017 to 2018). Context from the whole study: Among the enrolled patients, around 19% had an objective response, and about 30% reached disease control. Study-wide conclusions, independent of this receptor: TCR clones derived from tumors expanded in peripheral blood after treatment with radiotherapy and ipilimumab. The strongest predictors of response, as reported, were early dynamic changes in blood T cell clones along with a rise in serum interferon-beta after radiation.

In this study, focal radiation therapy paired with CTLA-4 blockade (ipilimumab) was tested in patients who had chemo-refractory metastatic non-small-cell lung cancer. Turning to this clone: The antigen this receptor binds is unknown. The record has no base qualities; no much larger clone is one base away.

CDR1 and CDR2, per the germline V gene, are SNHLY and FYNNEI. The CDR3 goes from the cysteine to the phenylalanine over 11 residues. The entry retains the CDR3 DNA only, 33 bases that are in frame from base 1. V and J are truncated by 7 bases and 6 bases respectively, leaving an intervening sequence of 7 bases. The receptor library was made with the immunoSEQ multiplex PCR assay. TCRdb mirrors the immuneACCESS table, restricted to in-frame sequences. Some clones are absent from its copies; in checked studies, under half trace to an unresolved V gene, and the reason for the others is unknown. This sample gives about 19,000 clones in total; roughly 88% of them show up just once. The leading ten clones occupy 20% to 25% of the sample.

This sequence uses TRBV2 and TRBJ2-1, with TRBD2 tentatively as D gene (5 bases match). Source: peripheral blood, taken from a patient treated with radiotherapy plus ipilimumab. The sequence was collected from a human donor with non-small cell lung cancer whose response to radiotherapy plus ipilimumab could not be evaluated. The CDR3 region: CASTSSNEQFF. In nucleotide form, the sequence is TGTGCCAGCACTAGCAGCAATGAGCAGTTCTTC.